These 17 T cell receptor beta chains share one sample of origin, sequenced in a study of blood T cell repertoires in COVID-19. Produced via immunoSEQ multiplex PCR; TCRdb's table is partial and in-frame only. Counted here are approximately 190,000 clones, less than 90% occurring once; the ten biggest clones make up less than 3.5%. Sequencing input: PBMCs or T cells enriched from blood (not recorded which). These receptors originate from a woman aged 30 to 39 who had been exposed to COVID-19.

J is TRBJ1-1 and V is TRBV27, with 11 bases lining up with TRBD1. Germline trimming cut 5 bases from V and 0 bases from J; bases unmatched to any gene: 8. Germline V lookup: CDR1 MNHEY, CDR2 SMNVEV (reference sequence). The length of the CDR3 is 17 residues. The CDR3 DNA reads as TGTGCCAGCAGTGGAATAGGGACAGGGGGTCTGAACACTGAAGCTTTCTTT. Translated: CASSGIGTGGLNTEAFF.

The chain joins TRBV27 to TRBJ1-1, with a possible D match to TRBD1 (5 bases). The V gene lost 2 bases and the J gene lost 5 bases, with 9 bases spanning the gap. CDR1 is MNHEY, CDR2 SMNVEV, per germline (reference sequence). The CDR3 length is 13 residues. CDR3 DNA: TGTGCCAGCAGTTTAACGGGGGGAACTGAAGCTTTCTTT. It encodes CASSLTGGTEAFF.

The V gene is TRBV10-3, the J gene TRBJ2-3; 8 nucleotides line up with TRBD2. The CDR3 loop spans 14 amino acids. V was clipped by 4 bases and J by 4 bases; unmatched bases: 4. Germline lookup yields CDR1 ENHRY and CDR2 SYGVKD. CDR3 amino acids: CAISGGGRADTQYF. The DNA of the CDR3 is TGTGCCATCAGTGGCGGGGGGCGGGCAGATACGCAGTATTTT.

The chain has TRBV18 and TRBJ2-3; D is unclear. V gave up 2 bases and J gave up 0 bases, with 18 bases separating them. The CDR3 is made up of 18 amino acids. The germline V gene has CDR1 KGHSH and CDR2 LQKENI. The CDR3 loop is CASSPVWSPATSTDTQYF. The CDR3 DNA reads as TGTGCCAGCTCACCAGTTTGGAGCCCCGCCACTAGCACAGATACGCAGTATTTT.

The CDR3, as DNA: TGTGCCAGCAGCTTAGCGGGGGGAGCGAACACCGGGGAGCTGTTTTTT. Translated, it gives CASSLAGGANTGELFF. V gene TRBV7-2 combines with J gene TRBJ2-2, with D perhaps TRBD2 (6 bases). The CDR3 extends over 16 amino acids. The V gene lost 0 bases and the J gene lost 0 bases, with 8 bases spanning the gap. Per the germline V gene, CDR1 is SGHTA and CDR2 is FQGNSA.

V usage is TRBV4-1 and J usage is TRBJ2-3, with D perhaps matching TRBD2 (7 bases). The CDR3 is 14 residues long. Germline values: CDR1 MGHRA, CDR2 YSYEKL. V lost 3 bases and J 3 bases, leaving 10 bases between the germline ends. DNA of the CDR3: TGCGCCAGCAGCCAGCGGGGGACAACAGATACGCAGTATTTT. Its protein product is CASSQRGTTDTQYF.

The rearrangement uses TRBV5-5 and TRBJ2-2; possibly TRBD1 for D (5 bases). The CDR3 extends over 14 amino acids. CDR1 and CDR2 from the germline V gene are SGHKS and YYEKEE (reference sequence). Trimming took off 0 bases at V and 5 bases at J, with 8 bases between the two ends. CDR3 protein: CASSLGAGTGELFF. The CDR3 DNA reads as TGTGCCAGCAGCTTGGGTGCAGGGACCGGGGAGCTGTTTTTT.

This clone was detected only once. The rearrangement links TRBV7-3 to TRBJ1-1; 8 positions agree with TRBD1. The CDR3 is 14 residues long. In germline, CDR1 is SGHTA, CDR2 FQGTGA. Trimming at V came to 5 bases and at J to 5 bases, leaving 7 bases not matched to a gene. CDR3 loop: CASSRGTGVTEAFF. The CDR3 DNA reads TGTGCCAGCAGCCGCGGGACAGGTGTAACTGAAGCTTTCTTT.

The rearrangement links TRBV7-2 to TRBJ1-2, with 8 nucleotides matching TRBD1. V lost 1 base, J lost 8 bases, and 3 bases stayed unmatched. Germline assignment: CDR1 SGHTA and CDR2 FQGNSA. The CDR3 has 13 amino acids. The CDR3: CASSLGRDRGYTF. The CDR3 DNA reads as TGTGCCAGCAGCTTAGGTCGGGACAGGGGCTACACCTTC.

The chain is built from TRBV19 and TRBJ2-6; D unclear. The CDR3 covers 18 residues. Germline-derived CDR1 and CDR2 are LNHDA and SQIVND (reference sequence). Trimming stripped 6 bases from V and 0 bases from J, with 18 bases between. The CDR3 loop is CASRVRVLLNSGANVLTF. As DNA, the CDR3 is TGTGCCAGTAGGGTTCGGGTCCTTCTAAACTCTGGGGCCAACGTCCTGACTTTC.

CDR3 coding DNA: TGTGCCAGCAGCTTGTTGGGGCGCGAGACCCAGTACTTC. It encodes CASSLLGRETQYF. The rearrangement links TRBV11-3 to TRBJ2-5; D is possibly TRBD1 (5 bases). V lost 3 bases and J 5 bases, leaving 10 bases between the germline ends. Germline assignment: CDR1 SGHNT and CDR2 YENEEA. CDR3 length: 13 amino acids.

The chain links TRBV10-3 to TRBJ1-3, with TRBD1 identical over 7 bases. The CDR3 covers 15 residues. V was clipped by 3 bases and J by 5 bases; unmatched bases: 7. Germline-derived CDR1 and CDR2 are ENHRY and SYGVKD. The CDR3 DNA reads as TGTGCCATCAGTGATTTGGGACAGCCAAGAAACACCATATATTTT. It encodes CAISDLGQPRNTIYF.

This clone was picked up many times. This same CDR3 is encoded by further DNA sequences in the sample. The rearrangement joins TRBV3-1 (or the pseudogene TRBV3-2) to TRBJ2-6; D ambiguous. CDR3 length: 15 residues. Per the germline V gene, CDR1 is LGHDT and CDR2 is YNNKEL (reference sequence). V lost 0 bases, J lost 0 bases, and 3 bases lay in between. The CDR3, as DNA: TGTGCCAGCAGCCAAGACAGCTCTGGGGCCAACGTCCTGACTTTC. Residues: CASSQDSSGANVLTF.

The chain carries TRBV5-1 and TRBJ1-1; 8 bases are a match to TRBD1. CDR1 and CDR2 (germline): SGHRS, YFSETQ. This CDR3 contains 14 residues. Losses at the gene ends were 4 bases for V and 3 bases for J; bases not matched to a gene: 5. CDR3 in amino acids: CASSLQGEDTEAFF. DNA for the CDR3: TGCGCCAGCAGCCTACAGGGGGAGGACACTGAAGCTTTCTTT.

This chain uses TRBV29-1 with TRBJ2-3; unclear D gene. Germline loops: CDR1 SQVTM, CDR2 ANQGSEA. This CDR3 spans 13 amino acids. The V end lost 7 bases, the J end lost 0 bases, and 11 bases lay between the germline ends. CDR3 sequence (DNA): TGCAGCGGACGGCGGTCTAGCACAGATACGCAGTATTTT. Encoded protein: CSGRRSSTDTQYF.

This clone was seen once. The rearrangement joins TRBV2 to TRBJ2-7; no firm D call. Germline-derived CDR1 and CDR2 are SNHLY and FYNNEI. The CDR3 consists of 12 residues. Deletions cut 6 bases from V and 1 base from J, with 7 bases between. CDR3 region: CASSELSYEQYF. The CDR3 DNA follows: TGTGCCAGCAGCGAACTGTCCTACGAGCAGTACTTC.

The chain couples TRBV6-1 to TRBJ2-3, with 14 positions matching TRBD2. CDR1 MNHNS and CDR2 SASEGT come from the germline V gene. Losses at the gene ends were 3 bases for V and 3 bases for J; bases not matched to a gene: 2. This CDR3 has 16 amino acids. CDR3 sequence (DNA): TGTGCCAGCAGTGAGGGGACTAGCGGGGGTACAGATACGCAGTATTTT. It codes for CASSEGTSGGTDTQYF.